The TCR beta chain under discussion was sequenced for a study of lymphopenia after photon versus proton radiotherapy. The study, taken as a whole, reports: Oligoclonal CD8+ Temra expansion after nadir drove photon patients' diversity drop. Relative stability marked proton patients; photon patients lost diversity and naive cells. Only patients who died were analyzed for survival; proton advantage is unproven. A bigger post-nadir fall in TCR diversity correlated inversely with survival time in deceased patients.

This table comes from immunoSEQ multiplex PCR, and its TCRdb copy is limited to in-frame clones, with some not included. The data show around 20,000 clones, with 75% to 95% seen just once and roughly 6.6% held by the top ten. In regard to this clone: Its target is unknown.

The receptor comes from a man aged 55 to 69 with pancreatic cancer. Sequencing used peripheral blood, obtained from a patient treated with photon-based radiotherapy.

The CDR3 nucleotides are TGTGCCAGCAGCTTCCCACGGGGGGGCACCTCCTCTGGGGCCAACGTCCTGACTTTC. Translation: CASSFPRGGTSSGANVLTF. The J gene is TRBJ2-6, the V gene TRBV7-2, with TRBD2 identical over 8 bases. The CDR3 totals 19 residues. V was clipped by 3 bases and J by 0 bases; unmatched bases: 10. Germline V gene lookup returns CDR1 SGHTA and CDR2 FQGNSA.